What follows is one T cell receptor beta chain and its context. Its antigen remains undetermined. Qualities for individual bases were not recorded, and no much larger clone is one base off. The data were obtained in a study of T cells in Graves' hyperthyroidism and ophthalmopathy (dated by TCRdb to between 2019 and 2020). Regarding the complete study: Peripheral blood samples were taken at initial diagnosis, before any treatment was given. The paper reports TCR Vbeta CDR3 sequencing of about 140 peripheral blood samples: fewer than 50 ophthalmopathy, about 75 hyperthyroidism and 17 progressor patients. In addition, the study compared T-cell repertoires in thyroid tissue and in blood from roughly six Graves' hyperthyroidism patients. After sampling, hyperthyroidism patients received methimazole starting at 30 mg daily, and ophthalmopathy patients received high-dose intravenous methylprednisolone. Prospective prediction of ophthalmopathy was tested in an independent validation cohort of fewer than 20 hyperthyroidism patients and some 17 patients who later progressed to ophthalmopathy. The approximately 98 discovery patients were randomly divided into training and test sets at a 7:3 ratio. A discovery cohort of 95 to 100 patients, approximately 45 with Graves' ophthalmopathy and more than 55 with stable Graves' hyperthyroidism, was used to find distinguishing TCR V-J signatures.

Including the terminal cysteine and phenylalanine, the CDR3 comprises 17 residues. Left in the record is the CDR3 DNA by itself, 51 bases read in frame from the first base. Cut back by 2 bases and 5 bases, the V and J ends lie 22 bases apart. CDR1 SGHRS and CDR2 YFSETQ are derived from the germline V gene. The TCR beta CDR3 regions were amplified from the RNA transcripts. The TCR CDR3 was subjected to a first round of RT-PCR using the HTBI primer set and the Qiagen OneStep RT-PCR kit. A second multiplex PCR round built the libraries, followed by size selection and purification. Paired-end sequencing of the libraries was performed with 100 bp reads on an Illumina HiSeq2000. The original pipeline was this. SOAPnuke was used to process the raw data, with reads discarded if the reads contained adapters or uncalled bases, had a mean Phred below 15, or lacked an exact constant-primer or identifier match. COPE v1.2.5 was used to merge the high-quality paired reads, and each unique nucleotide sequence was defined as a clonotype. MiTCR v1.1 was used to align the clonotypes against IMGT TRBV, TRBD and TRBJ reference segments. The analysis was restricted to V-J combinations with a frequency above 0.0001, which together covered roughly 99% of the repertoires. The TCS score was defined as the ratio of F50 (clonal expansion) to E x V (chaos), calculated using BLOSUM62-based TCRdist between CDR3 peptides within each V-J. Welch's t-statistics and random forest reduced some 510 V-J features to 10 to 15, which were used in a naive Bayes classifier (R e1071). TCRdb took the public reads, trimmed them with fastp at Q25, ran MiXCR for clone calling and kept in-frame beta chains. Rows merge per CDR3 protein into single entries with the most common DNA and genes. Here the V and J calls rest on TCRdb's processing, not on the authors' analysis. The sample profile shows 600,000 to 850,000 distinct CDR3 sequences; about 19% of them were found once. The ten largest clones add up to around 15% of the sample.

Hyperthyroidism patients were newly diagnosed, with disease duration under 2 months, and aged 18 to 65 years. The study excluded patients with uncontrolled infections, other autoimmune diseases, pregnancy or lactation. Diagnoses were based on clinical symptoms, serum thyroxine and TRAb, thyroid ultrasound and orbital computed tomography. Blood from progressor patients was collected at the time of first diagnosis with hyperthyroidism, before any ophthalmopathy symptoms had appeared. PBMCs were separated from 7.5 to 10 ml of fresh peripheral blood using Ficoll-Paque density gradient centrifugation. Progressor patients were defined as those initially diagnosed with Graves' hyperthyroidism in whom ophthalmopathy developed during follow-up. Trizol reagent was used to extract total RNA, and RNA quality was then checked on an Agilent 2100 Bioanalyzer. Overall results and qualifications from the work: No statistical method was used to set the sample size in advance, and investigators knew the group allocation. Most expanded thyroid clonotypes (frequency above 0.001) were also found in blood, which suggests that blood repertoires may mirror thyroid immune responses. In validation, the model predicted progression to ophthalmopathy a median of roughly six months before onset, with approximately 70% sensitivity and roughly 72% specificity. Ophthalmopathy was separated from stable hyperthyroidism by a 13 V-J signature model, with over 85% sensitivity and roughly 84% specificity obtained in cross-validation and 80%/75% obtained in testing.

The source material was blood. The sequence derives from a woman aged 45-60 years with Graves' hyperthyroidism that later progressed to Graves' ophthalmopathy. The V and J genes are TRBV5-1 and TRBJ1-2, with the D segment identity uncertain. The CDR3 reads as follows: CASSLQNSDTLRYGYTF. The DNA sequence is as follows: TGCGCCAGCAGCTTACAAAACTCCGACACCTTACGTTATGGCTACACCTTC. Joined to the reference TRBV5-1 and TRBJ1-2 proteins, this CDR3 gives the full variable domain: KAGVTQTPRYLIKTRGQQVTLSCSPISGHRSVSWYQQTPGQGLQFLFEYFSETQRNKGNFPGRFSGRQFSNSRSEMNVSTLELGDSALYLCASSLQNSDTLRYGYTFGSGTRLTVV.